The present TCR beta chain was sequenced within a study of metastatic and nonmetastatic thyroid tumors. No patient received treatment before thyroid surgery. Via MiXCR, TCRdb re-called the PCR reads. This sample yields 45,000 to 55,000 clones, of which around 23% are seen a single time; around 3.5% belongs to the top ten. The CDR3 contains 15 residues. Deletions cut 1 base from V and 0 bases from J, with 10 bases between. Germline CDR1 is LGHDT and CDR2 is YNNKEL (reference sequence). V and J are TRBV3-1 and TRBJ2-7; D unclear. The material sequenced was blood. This sequence was found in a male donor with papillary thyroid cancer or a benign thyroid nodule (not recorded which). Some clones in this sample may be carry-over from other donors' samples. The CDR3 is CASSQAYGSSYEQYF. The CDR3 DNA is TGTGCCAGCAGCCAAGCGTACGGGTCCTCCTACGAGCAGTACTTC.